This T cell receptor (beta chain) was captured in a study of OX40 agonist ivuxolimab in advanced cancers. Study-level results: The CD4+ and CD8+ T cells in the blood had expanded clonally by week 6 at 0.1 to 3.0 mg/kg.

With regard to this clone: As yet, its antigen is unknown.

Samples of blood were obtained at baseline, on cycle 4 day 1, and on cycle 7 day 1. The table came from immunoSEQ multiplex PCR; TCRdb's copy has only in-frame clones and leaves some out. The sample records about 69,000 clones, 90% being singletons. CDR1 and CDR2 (germline): MDHEN, SYDVKM. The V end lost 2 bases, the J end lost 8 bases, and 21 bases lay between the germline ends. The length of the CDR3 is 16 residues. This specimen was CD4+ or CD8+ T cells sorted from blood, taken in a trial of the OX40 agonist ivuxolimab. V usage is TRBV28 and J usage is TRBJ1-2; no clear D gene. The source is an adult with an advanced solid tumor such as melanoma, head and neck, liver or kidney cancer. CDR3 bases: TGTGCCAGCAGTTTAACGGGAGAACGATTAAAGGGCGGCTACACCTTC. Its translation is CASSLTGERLKGGYTF.